The rows below give T cell receptor beta chains drawn from one sample of a study of chemoradiotherapy in HPV16-positive cancers. Assay: immunoSEQ multiplex PCR; the TCRdb copy retains only in-frame clones and omits some. The sample carries roughly 9,000 clones, roughly 70% recorded once. Collection took place from a patient who underwent chemoradiotherapy. These receptors all come from a human donor with HPV-associated anogenital cancer. CDR3s include the opening cysteine and the closing phenylalanine or tryptophan. The D gene is left open where the match is weak. A row's size may be missing; if present it is once, few, many or a size class.

D gene	V gene	J gene	clone size	CDR3 DNA	CDR3 protein
-	TRBV9	TRBJ1-4	few	TGTGCCAGCAGCGCCTCAGAGGGGCTTAATGAAAAACTGTTTTTT	CASSASEGLNEKLFF
-	TRBV10-2	TRBJ1-5	-	TGCGCCAGCAGTGTAAAGGGGACGGGCAATCAGCCCCAGCATTTT	CASSVKGTGNQPQHF
TRBD2	TRBV4-1	TRBJ2-1	-	TGCGCCAGCAGCCAAGATTGGGCGGGGGGGCCCAGGGAGCAGTTCTTC	CASSQDWAGGPREQFF
-	TRBV7-2	TRBJ1-1	-	TGTGCCAGCAGCTTCGGCCGTGACCCAGCTTTCTTT	CASSFGRDPAFF
TRBD2	TRBV10-3	TRBJ2-1	-	TGTGCCATCCGCGCTAGCGGGGGGAACTACAATGAGCAGTTCTTC	CAIRASGGNYNEQFF
-	TRBV7-2	TRBJ2-7	-	TGTGCCAGCAGCTTAGGTCTCTCGATAGGGGAGCAGTACTTC	CASSLGLSIGEQYF
TRBD1	TRBV6-1	TRBJ1-5	few	TGTGCCAGCAGTGGACAGGGCGGCAATCAGCCCCAGCATTTT	CASSGQGGNQPQHF
TRBD1	TRBV10-3	TRBJ2-1	-	TGTGCCATCAGTTCTCCAGGGGGCAGGGATGAGCAGTTCTTC	CAISSPGGRDEQFF
-	TRBV7-6	TRBJ2-5	-	TGTGCCAGCAGCTCGGACAGACAAGAGACCCAGTACTTC	CASSSDRQETQYF
TRBD2	TRBV4-1	TRBJ2-5	-	TGCGCCAGCAGCCAAGGTCGGGGGGGCGCACAAGAGACCCAGTACTTC	CASSQGRGGAQETQYF
TRBD1	TRBV4-1	TRBJ1-2	few	TGCGCCAGCGCCCACGGGCAGGGGGCTGTTGGCTACACCTTC	CASAHGQGAVGYTF
TRBD1	TRBV19	TRBJ1-5	few	TGTGCCACCCGGGACAGAACCAATCAGCCCCAGCATTTT	CATRDRTNQPQHF
TRBD2	TRBV4-2	TRBJ2-3	-	TGTGCCAGCAGCCAAGGAATACCGGGACTAGCGGGGAGAGATACGCAGTATTTT	CASSQGIPGLAGRDTQYF
-	TRBV6-6	TRBJ1-1	once	TGTGCCAGCAGTTACCCACAGGTGAACACTGAAGCTTTCTTT	CASSYPQVNTEAFF
TRBD2	TRBV9	TRBJ2-2	-	TGTGCCAGCAGCGTAGGACTAGCGGGGGCGATCACCGGGGAGCTGTTTTTT	CASSVGLAGAITGELFF
-	TRBV7-9	TRBJ2-5	-	TGTGCCAGCAGCCCTGACACCGCTCGAGAGACCCAGTACTTC	CASSPDTARETQYF
-	TRBV5-1	TRBJ1-1	-	TGCGCCAGCAGCTTGGCGGGCGGGTCGAACACTGAAGCTTTCTTT	CASSLAGGSNTEAFF
-	TRBV6-4	TRBJ1-6	-	TGTGCCAGCAGTCCCCGGCCCAATTCACCCCTCCACTTT	CASSPRPNSPLHF
TRBD1	TRBV5-6	TRBJ1-2	-	TGTGCCAGCAGCTTTTTGCAGGGGGGCGGCTACACCTTC	CASSFLQGGGYTF
-	TRBV6-1	TRBJ1-3	-	TGTGCCAGCAGTGAAGCGCACGGTGGGAGCTCTGGAAACACCATATATTTT	CASSEAHGGSSGNTIYF
TRBD1	TRBV14	TRBJ2-5	few	TGTGCCAGCAGCTCACCCTGGACAGGCCGCGGGGAGACCCAGTACTTC	CASSSPWTGRGETQYF
TRBD2	TRBV5-6	TRBJ2-6	once	TGTGCCAGCAGCTCTGGGAGGGCTGGGGCCAACGTCCTGACTTTC	CASSSGRAGANVLTF
-	TRBV7-2	TRBJ1-1	-	TGTGCCAGCAGCTTAGGTACGGCCGAGCGAGCTTTCTTT	CASSLGTAERAFF
TRBD2	TRBV19	TRBJ2-5	-	TGTGCCAGTAGTCCAAGGGGACTAGCGGGACAAGAGACCCAGTACTTC	CASSPRGLAGQETQYF
TRBD2	TRBV13	TRBJ2-1	-	TGTGCCAGCAGCTTAGGAAGAGCGGGGGTCACATACAATGAGCAGTTCTTC	CASSLGRAGVTYNEQFF
-	TRBV29-1	TRBJ2-1	few	TGCAGCCTCGGCACCGACAATGAGCAGTTCTTC	CSLGTDNEQFF
TRBD2	TRBV6-5	TRBJ2-5	-	TGTGCCAGCAGTAACGGACTAGCGGAGGCCCAGTACTTC	CASSNGLAEAQYF
-	TRBV19	TRBJ2-2	-	TGTGCCAGTAGTATACTCAACACCGGGGAGCTGTTTTTT	CASSILNTGELFF
-	TRBV4-1	TRBJ2-7	-	TGCGCCAGCAGCCAAGACCCCGGGGGCAGCGAGCAGTACTTC	CASSQDPGGSEQYF
-	TRBV5-1	TRBJ2-3	-	TGCGCCAGCAGCTTGGTGCAGGGTAGGACAGATACGCAGTATTTT	CASSLVQGRTDTQYF
-	TRBV2	TRBJ1-6	-	TGTGCCAGCAGTCGCGGACAGTTAATGAGTTCACCCCTCCACTTT	CASSRGQLMSSPLHF
TRBD2	TRBV2	TRBJ2-3	-	TGTGCCAGCAGTTACACTAGCGAGGCCACAGATACGCAGTATTTT	CASSYTSEATDTQYF
-	TRBV19	TRBJ1-3	once	TGTGCCAGTAGTTGGGGGTCCGGAAACACCATATATTTT	CASSWGSGNTIYF
-	TRBV7-2	TRBJ2-3	-	TGTGCCAGCAGCCAGGACAGGGAGGGAGATACGCAGTATTTT	CASSQDREGDTQYF
-	TRBV25-1	TRBJ1-6	-	TGTGCCAGCAGTGAATCGTGGGGAAGCTCCTATAATTCACCCCTCCACTTT	CASSESWGSSYNSPLHF
-	TRBV2	TRBJ1-4	-	TGTGCCAGCAGTGTTGACTTTGCAACTAATGAAAAACTGTTTTTT	CASSVDFATNEKLFF
-	TRBV30	TRBJ2-6	few	TGTGCCTGGAGGGTTAGGGCCAACGTCCTGACTTTC	CAWRVRANVLTF
-	TRBV7-9	TRBJ2-7	-	TGTGCCAGCAGCTTAGCGGTCGAGCAGTACTTC	CASSLAVEQYF
TRBD2	TRBV5-1	TRBJ2-5	-	TGCGCCAGCAGCTTTCAGCGGGGGCTTACAGGAGAGACCCAGTACTTC	CASSFQRGLTGETQYF
-	TRBV7-8	TRBJ1-4	-	TGTGCCAGCAGCTTAGGAGCCCAGGAAAAACTGTTTTTT	CASSLGAQEKLFF
-	TRBV11-2	TRBJ2-4	-	TGTGCCAGCAGCTTAGATCGGTACGACATTCAGTACTTC	CASSLDRYDIQYF
-	TRBV10-3	TRBJ1-6	once	TGTGCCATCAGTGTGAACGAGGTGGCACCCCTCCACTTT	CAISVNEVAPLHF
-	TRBV9	TRBJ1-5	-	TGTGCCAGCAGCTCACCAGGGAATAGGAGCAATCAGCCCCAGCATTTT	CASSSPGNRSNQPQHF
TRBD2	TRBV7-2	TRBJ2-2	-	TGTGCCAGCAGGCCGGGACTAGCAGACACCGGGGAGCTGTTTTTT	CASRPGLADTGELFF
-	TRBV29-1	TRBJ1-2	-	TGCAGCGTTGAGGAGGGCGAGGACTATGGCTACACCTTC	CSVEEGEDYGYTF
TRBD2	TRBV7-2	TRBJ2-3	-	TGTGCCAGCAGCTTAGCTACTAGCGGGGGGGTGAGGACAGATACGCAGTATTTT	CASSLATSGGVRTDTQYF
-	TRBV27	TRBJ2-5	-	TGTGCCAGCAGTTTTAGGGATGGGACCCAGTACTTC	CASSFRDGTQYF
-	TRBV5-8	TRBJ2-5	-	TGTGCCAGCAGCTTGGCCTTCGGAGAGACCCAGTACTTC	CASSLAFGETQYF
-	TRBV29-1	TRBJ2-2	-	TGCAGCGTTGATGAGCCGGGGGCGATGGCCGGGGAGCTGTTTTTT	CSVDEPGAMAGELFF
TRBD1	TRBV7-9	TRBJ2-5	-	TGTGCCAGCAGCTTAAGTTCGGGACAGGGGGTCCTCCAAGAGACCCAGTACTTC	CASSLSSGQGVLQETQYF